This TCR beta chain is drawn from a study of human T cells and chemical hapten exposure. CDR3 size: 15 residues. J gave up 4 bases and V 5 bases, and 9 bases lay outside the gene matches. Germline CDR1 MNHEY, CDR2 SMNVEV (reference sequence). This clonotype was seen only a few times. Its matching antigen is unknown. This sample's time point: pre-sensitization, week 0. The treatment here: therapeutic diphenylcyclopropenone sensitization with weekly scalp DPC. Suited to DPC and affected by alopecia, the donors ranged from 18 to 70 years old. Findings and caveats of the study: DPC sensitization did not alter TCRs above 1 in 1000 frequency.

The library tagged individual cDNA molecules with unique molecular identifiers. From the RACE reads, TCRdb called clonotypes with MiXCR, one entry per CDR3 protein. Among fewer than 350,000 distinct CDR3 sequences listed, approximately 7.5% were seen once. J is TRBJ1-2 and V is TRBV27; 8 bases line up with TRBD1. The sample was whole blood, taken in connection with sensitization to the hapten diphenylcyclopropenone (DPC). The clonotype originates from a man aged 18 to 29 with alopecia areata. Some clones in this sample may be carry-over from other donors' samples. The CDR3 reads CASSPLDREAYGYTF. The CDR3 DNA follows: TGTGCCAGCAGTCCCCTGGACAGGGAGGCCTATGGCTACACCTTC.